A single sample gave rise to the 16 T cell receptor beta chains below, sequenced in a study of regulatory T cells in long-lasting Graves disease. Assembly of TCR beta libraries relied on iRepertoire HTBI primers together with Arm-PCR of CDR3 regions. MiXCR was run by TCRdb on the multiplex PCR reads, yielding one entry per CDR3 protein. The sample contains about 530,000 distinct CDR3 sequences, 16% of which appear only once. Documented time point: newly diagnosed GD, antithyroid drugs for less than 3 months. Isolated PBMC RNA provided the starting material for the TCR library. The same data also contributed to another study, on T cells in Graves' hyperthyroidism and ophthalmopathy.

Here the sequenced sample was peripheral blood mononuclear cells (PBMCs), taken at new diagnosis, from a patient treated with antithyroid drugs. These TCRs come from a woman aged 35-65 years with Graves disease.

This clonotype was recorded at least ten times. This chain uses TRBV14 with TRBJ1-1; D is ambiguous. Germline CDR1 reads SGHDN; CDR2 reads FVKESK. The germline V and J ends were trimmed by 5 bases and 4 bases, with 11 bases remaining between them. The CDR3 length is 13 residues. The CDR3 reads CASSSVPGTEAFF. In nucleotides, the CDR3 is TGTGCCAGCAGCTCTGTTCCTGGCACTGAAGCTTTCTTT.

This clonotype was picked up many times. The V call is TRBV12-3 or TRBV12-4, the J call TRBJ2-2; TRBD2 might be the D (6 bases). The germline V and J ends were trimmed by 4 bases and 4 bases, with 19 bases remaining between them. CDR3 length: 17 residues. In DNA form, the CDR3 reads TGTGCCAGCAGTTCCATAACGGGACTCGGGACCACCGGGGAGCTGTTTTTT. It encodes CASSSITGLGTTGELFF.

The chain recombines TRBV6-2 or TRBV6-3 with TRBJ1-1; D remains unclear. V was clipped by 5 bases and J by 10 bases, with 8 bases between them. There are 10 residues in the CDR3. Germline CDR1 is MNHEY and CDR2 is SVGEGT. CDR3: CASSEAGAFF. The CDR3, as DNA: TGTGCCAGCAGTGAAGCTGGAGCTTTCTTT.

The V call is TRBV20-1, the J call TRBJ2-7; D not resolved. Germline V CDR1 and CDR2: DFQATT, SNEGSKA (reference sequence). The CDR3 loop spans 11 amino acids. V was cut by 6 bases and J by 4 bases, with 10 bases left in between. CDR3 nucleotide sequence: TGCAGTGCCGTTACACAGTACGAGCAGTACTTC. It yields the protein CSAVTQYEQYF.

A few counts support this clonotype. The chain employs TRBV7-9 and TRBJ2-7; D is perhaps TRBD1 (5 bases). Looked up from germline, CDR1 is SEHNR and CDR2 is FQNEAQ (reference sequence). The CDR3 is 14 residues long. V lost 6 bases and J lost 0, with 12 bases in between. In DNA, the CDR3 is TGTGCCAGCAGGGTAGAAGGGGTCTCCTACGAGCAGTACTTC. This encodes CASRVEGVSYEQYF. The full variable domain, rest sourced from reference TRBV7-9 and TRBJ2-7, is DTGVSQNPRHKITKRGQNVTFRCDPISEHNRLYWYRQTLGQGPEFLTYFQNEAQLEKSRLLSDRFSAERPKGSFSTLEIQRTEQGDSAMYLCASRVEGVSYEQYFGPGTRLTVT.

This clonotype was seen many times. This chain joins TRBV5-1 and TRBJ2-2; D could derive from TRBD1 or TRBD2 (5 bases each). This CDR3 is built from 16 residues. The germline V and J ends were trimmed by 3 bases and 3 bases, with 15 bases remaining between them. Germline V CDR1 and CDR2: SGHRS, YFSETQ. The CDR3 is CASSWAGTMDTGELFF. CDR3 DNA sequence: TGCGCCAGCAGCTGGGCCGGGACCATGGACACCGGGGAGCTGTTTTTT.

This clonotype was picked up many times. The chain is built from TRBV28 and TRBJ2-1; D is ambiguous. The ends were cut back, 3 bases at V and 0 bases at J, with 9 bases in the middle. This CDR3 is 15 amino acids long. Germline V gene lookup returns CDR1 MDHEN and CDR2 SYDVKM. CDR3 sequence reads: CASSFVLSSYNEQFF. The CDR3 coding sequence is TGTGCCAGCAGTTTTGTGCTGTCCTCCTACAATGAGCAGTTCTTC. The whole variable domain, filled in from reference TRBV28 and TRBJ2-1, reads DVKVTQSSRYLVKRTGEKVFLECVQDMDHENMFWYRQDPGLGLRLIYFSYDVKMKEKGDIPEGYSVSREKKERFSLILESASTNQTSMYLCASSFVLSSYNEQFFGPGTRLTVL.

CDR3 sequence (DNA): TGTGCCACCAGTGTACGGTTGAACACCGGGGAGCTGTTTTTT. As protein: CATSVRLNTGELFF. This rearrangement joins TRBV24-1 to TRBJ2-2; the D is unclear. Germline V gene lookup returns CDR1 KGHDR and CDR2 SFDVKD. Deletions cut 5 bases from V and 1 base from J, with 7 bases between. There are 14 residues in the CDR3.

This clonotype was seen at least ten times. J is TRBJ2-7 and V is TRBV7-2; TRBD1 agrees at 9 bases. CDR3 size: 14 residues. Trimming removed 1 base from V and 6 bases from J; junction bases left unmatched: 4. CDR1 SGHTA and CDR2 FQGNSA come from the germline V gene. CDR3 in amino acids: CASSLGQGVGEQYF. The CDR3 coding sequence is TGTGCCAGCAGCTTAGGACAGGGGGTGGGCGAGCAGTACTTC.

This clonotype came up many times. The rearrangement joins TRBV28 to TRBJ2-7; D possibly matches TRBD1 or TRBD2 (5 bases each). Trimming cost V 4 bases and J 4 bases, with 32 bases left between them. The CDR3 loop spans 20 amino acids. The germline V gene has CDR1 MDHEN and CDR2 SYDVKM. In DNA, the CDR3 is TGTGCCAGCAGTTCGTCAGTCCTGACCCCCTCCGGGACGGGGTCATACGAGCAGTACTTC. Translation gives CASSSSVLTPSGTGSYEQYF. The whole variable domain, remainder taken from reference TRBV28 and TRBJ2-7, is DVKVTQSSRYLVKRTGEKVFLECVQDMDHENMFWYRQDPGLGLRLIYFSYDVKMKEKGDIPEGYSVSREKKERFSLILESASTNQTSMYLCASSSSVLTPSGTGSYEQYFGPGTRLTVT.

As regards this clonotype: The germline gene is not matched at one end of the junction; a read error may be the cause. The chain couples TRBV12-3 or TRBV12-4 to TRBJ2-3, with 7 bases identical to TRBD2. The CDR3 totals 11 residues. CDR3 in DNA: TGTGCCAGCAGTTCCGGGGGGAGGAAGTACTTC. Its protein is CASSSGGRKYF.

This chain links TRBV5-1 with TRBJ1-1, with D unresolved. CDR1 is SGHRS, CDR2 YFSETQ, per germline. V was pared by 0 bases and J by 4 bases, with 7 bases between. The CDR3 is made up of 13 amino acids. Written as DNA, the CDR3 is TGCGCCAGCAGCTTGGACGGGAGCACTGAAGCTTTCTTT. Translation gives CASSLDGSTEAFF.

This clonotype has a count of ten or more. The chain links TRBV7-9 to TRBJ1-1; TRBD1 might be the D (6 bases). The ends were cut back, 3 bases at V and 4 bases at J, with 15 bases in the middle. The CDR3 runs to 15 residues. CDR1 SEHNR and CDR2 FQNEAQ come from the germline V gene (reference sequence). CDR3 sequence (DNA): TGTGCCAGCAGCTTCGCCACAGGGCTGGGCACTGAAGCTTTCTTT. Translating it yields CASSFATGLGTEAFF.

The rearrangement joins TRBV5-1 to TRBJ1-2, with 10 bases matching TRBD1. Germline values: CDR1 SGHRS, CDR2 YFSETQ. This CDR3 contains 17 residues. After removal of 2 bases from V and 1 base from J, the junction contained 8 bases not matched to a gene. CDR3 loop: CASSFSATGGDNYGYTF. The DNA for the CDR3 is TGCGCCAGCAGCTTTAGTGCGACAGGGGGCGATAACTATGGCTACACCTTC.

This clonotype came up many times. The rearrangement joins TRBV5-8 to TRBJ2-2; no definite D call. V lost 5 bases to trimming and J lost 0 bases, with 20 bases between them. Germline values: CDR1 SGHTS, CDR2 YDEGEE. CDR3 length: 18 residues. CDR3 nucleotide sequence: TGTGCCAGCAGTCGCCGTGTAGGGTCTCAATCGAACACCGGGGAGCTGTTTTTT. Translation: CASSRRVGSQSNTGELFF.

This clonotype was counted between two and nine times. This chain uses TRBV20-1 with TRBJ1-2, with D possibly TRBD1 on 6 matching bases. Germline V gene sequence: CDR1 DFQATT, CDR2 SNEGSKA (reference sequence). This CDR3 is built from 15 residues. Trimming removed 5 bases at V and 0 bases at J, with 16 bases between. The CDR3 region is CSAGQSHKANYGYTF. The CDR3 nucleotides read TGCAGTGCTGGACAGAGTCATAAGGCTAACTATGGCTACACCTTC.